These T cell receptor beta chains were read from a single sample in a study of tumor T cells in aggressive B-cell lymphoma. Libraries were prepared by immunoSEQ multiplex PCR; TCRdb keeps only in-frame clonotypes and omits some of them. Of 3,000 to 3,500 clones in the sample, roughly 85% were seen once. Sample: tumor tissue. Receptors were obtained from an adult with diffuse large B cell lymphoma. Both conserved end residues are part of each CDR3. The order of the fields is V gene, clone size, J gene, D gene, CDR3 protein, CDR3 DNA. The D gene is left open where the match is weak. Size is stated for part of the rows, as once, few or many counts, or as a class when the clone is expanded.

TRBV18	NA	TRBJ1-2	NA	CASSPEQGNYGYTF	TGTGCCAGCTCACCAGAGCAGGGAAACTATGGCTACACCTTC
TRBV27	NA	TRBJ1-5	NA	CASSLYSGGKGQPQHF	TGTGCCAGCAGTTTATATTCGGGGGGTAAGGGTCAGCCCCAGCATTTT
TRBV11-2	few	TRBJ1-1	NA	CASSLGTKNTEAFF	TGTGCCAGCAGCTTAGGGACAAAGAACACTGAAGCTTTCTTT
TRBV27	NA	TRBJ2-1	TRBD2	CASSPSGGGNEQFF	TGTGCCAGCAGCCCTAGCGGGGGGGGCAATGAGCAGTTCTTC
TRBV30	once	TRBJ1-6	TRBD1	CAWSSRPTGFNSPLHF	TGTGCCTGGAGTTCGCGTCCGACAGGGTTTAATTCCCCCCTCCACTTT
TRBV13	NA	TRBJ1-4	TRBD1	CASSGGQGAREKLFF	TGTGCCAGCAGCGGTGGACAGGGGGCACGAGAAAAACTGTTTTTT
TRBV14	NA	TRBJ1-2	TRBD1	CASSQNRDRLNYGYTF	TGTGCCAGCAGCCAAAACCGGGACAGGTTGAACTATGGCTACACCTTC
TRBV18	NA	TRBJ2-7	TRBD1	CASSQTGVGSYEQYF	TGTGCCAGCTCACAGACAGGGGTAGGGTCCTACGAGCAGTACTTC
TRBV7-8	NA	TRBJ1-1	TRBD1	CASSFLGQGVAEAFF	TGTGCCAGCAGCTTCCTGGGACAGGGGGTCGCTGAAGCTTTCTTT
TRBV7-8	once	TRBJ1-2	NA	CASSTSVQVIGYTF	TGTGCCAGCAGCACGAGTGTACAGGTGATTGGCTACACCTTC
TRBV27	NA	TRBJ1-4	NA	CASSFQDPTNEKLFF	TGTGCCAGCAGTTTTCAGGATCCAACTAATGAAAAACTGTTTTTT
TRBV7-6	NA	TRBJ2-3	TRBD2	CASSLIAGGRRDTQYF	TGTGCCAGCAGCTTAATAGCGGGGGGCAGGCGGGATACGCAGTATTTT
TRBV19	NA	TRBJ1-6	TRBD1	CASSMGDRGRSPLHF	TGTGCCAGTAGTATGGGGGACAGGGGGCGATCACCCCTCCACTTT
TRBV5-1	few	TRBJ2-3	NA	CASSLEWGRSDTQYF	TGCGCCAGCAGCTTGGAGTGGGGGCGCTCAGATACGCAGTATTTT
TRBV7-6	NA	TRBJ1-5	TRBD1	CASSPRTGLSNQPQHF	TGTGCCAGCAGCCCCCGGACAGGGCTTAGCAATCAGCCCCAGCATTTT
TRBV7-9	NA	TRBJ1-1	NA	CASSSIRGPEAFF	TGTGCCAGCAGCTCCATTAGGGGCCCTGAAGCTTTCTTT
TRBV30	NA	TRBJ1-5	TRBD1	CAWKNVDRCNQPQHF	TGTGCCTGGAAGAATGTGGACAGGTGCAATCAACCCCAGCATTTT
TRBV27	NA	TRBJ1-1	NA	CASSLGEWDTEAFF	TGTGCCAGCAGTTTAGGGGAGTGGGACACTGAAGCTTTCTTT
TRBV5-6	NA	TRBJ1-1	NA	CASTAPWGQTTEAFF	TGTGCCAGCACCGCCCCGTGGGGGCAGACCACTGAAGCTTTCTTT
TRBV11-2	few	TRBJ2-5	NA	CASSLGVETQYF	TGTGCCAGCAGCTTGGGAGTAGAGACCCAGTACTTC
TRBV2	NA	TRBJ2-7	TRBD2	CASVLAGGSSYEQYF	TGTGCCAGTGTACTAGCGGGGGGCAGCTCCTACGAGCAGTACTTC
TRBV6-4	NA	TRBJ1-2	NA	CASSDSPGGRGGYTF	TGTGCCAGCAGTGACTCCCCGGGCGGCCGAGGGGGCTACACCTTC
TRBV4-1	NA	TRBJ2-3	NA	CASSQARGFSDTQYF	TGCGCCAGCAGCCAAGCCCGGGGATTCTCAGATACGCAGTATTTT
TRBV9	NA	TRBJ2-3	TRBD2	CASSRGLVTDTQYF	TGTGCCAGCAGCCGGGGACTAGTCACAGATACGCAGTATTTT
TRBV4-3	NA	TRBJ1-2	TRBD1	CASSRDRGPDYGYTF	TGCGCCAGCAGCCGGGACAGGGGGCCCGACTATGGCTACACCTTC
TRBV28	few	TRBJ1-2	NA	CASSLLPGNGYTF	TGTGCCAGCAGTTTATTACCGGGGAATGGCTACACCTTC
TRBV9	NA	TRBJ1-6	NA	CASSVGGGTGSPLHF	TGTGCCAGCAGCGTAGGTGGGGGCACAGGTTCACCCCTCCACTTT
TRBV6-1	NA	TRBJ2-4	NA	CASTLLRDDRNIQYF	TGTGCCAGCACTCTCCTGCGGGACGATCGAAACATTCAGTACTTC
TRBV19	NA	TRBJ1-1	TRBD1	CASSKGPGQGAFNTEAFF	TGTGCCAGTAGTAAGGGACCGGGACAGGGGGCTTTTAACACTGAAGCTTTCTTT
TRBV7-8	NA	TRBJ1-6	NA	CASSLPGAYNSPLHF	TGTGCCAGCAGCTTACCAGGGGCCTATAATTCACCCCTCCACTTT
TRBV7-3	NA	TRBJ2-1	TRBD1	CASRETGYNEQFF	TGTGCCAGCAGGGAGACAGGGTACAATGAGCAGTTCTTC
TRBV5-6	NA	TRBJ1-2	TRBD1	CASSVGQGNYGYTF	TGTGCCAGCAGCGTGGGACAGGGGAACTATGGCTACACCTTC
TRBV18	NA	TRBJ1-2	NA	CASSPWAGSLYGYTF	TGTGCCAGCTCACCATGGGCCGGCTCCCTCTATGGCTACACCTTC
TRBV6-6	NA	TRBJ1-5	NA	CASSQTLGGRVQPQHF	TGTGCCAGCAGTCAGACCCTCGGTGGGCGCGTTCAGCCCCAGCATTTT
TRBV9	few	TRBJ1-1	NA	CASSLGVGAEAFF	TGTGCCAGCAGCTTAGGGGTCGGGGCTGAAGCTTTCTTT
TRBV2	NA	TRBJ2-4	TRBD1	CASSDNGQGNIQYF	TGTGCCAGCAGTGACAACGGACAGGGGAACATTCAGTACTTC
TRBV4-2	NA	TRBJ1-6	TRBD1	CASSQVSGQGFVGSPLHF	TGTGCCAGCAGCCAAGTATCAGGACAGGGATTTGTCGGTTCACCCCTCCACTTT
TRBV27	NA	TRBJ2-2	NA	CASSLGWGGRDTGELFF	TGTGCCAGCAGTTTGGGTTGGGGGGGGCGCGACACCGGGGAGCTGTTTTTT
TRBV7-9	few	TRBJ1-1	NA	CASSLPGGLSTEAFF	TGTGCCAGCAGCTTACCGGGGGGGCTGAGCACTGAAGCTTTCTTT
TRBV6-4	NA	TRBJ2-3	TRBD2	CASSDGLGGSTTDTQYF	TGTGCCAGCAGTGACGGTTTAGGCGGGAGCACCACAGATACGCAGTATTTT
TRBV2	few	TRBJ1-2	TRBD1	CASRIDRAYGYTF	TGTGCCAGCAGGATCGACAGGGCCTATGGCTACACCTTC
TRBV7-9	NA	TRBJ1-2	TRBD1	CASSLRTGGVDYGYTF	TGTGCCAGCAGCTTACGGACAGGGGGCGTGGATTATGGCTACACCTTC
TRBV4-1	NA	TRBJ2-1	TRBD2	CASSHPTSGAYNKQFF	TGCGCCAGCAGCCACCCAACTAGCGGGGCCTACAATAAGCAGTTCTTC
TRBV6-1	NA	TRBJ1-6	NA	CASSATGSSYNSPLHF	TGTGCCAGCAGTGCCACAGGCAGCTCCTATAATTCACCCCTCCACTTT
TRBV11-2	few	TRBJ1-4	NA	CASSLAATNEKLFF	TGTGCCAGCAGCTTAGCCGCAACTAATGAAAAACTGTTTTTT
TRBV7-9	once	TRBJ2-7	NA	CASSFDSYEQYF	TGTGCCAGCAGCTTTGACAGCTACGAGCAGTACTTC
TRBV9	NA	TRBJ2-3	TRBD2	CASSARVAGASTDTQYF	TGTGCCAGCAGCGCCCGGGTAGCGGGGGCCTCCACAGATACGCAGTATTTT
TRBV5-1	NA	TRBJ1-2	NA	CASSGQGNYGYTF	TGCGCCAGCAGTGGTCAGGGGAACTATGGCTACACCTTC
TRBV5-1	NA	TRBJ1-2	NA	CASSSGTSNYGYTF	TGCGCCAGCAGCTCCGGGACATCGAACTATGGCTACACCTTC